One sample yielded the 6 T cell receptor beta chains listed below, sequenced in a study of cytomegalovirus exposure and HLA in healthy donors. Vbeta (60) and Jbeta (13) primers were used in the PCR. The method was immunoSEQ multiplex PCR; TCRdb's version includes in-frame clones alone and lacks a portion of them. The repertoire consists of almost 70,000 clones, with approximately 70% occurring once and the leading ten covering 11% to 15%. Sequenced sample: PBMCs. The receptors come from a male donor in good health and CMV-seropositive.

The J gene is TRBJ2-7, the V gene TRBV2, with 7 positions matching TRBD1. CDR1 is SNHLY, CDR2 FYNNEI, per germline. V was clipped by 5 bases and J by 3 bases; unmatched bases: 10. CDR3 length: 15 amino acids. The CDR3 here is CASSLGQIKLYEQYF. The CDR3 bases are TGTGCCAGCAGTCTGGGACAGATAAAACTCTACGAGCAGTACTTC.

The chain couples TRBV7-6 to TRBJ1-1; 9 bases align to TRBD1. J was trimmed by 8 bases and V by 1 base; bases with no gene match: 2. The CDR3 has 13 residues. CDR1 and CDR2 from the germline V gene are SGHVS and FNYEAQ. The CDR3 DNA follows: TGTGCCAGCAGCTTAGTAGGGACAGGGGAAGCTTTCTTT. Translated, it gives CASSLVGTGEAFF.

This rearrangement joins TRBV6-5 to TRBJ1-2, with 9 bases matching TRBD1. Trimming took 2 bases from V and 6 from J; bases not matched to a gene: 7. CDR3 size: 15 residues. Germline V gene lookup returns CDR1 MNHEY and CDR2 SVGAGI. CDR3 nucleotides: TGTGCCAGCAGTTACGAGACAGGGGGTCGAGATGGCTACACCTTC. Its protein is CASSYETGGRDGYTF.

The CDR3 sequence is CASSYSGGLSTDTQYF. The DNA for the CDR3 is TGTGCCAGCAGTTATTCAGGGGGCTTGAGCACAGATACGCAGTATTTT. The V gene is TRBV6-5, the J gene TRBJ2-3, with TRBD1 identical over 8 bases. The CDR3 consists of 16 residues. Losses at the gene ends were 3 bases for V and 0 bases for J; bases not matched to a gene: 5. Germline-derived CDR1 and CDR2 are MNHEY and SVGAGI.

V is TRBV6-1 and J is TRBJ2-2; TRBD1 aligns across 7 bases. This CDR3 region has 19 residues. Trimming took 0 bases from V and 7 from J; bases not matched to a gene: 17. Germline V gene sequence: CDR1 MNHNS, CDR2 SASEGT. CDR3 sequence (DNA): TGTGCCAGCAGTGAAGCTAGTGCGCGGGCAGGGGGTGGGGACGGGGAGCTGTTTTTT. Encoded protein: CASSEASARAGGGDGELFF.

The CDR3 DNA is TGCGCCAGCAGCTTGAAGGCGGGAGTTTTACAGTTCTTC. Amino acids: CASSLKAGVLQFF. This sequence joins TRBV5-1 and TRBJ2-1; 7 bases fit TRBD2. The V gene end was trimmed by 1 base and the J gene end by 13 bases; junction bases not matched to a gene: 8. CDR3 size: 13 residues. Germline values: CDR1 SGHRS, CDR2 YFSETQ.